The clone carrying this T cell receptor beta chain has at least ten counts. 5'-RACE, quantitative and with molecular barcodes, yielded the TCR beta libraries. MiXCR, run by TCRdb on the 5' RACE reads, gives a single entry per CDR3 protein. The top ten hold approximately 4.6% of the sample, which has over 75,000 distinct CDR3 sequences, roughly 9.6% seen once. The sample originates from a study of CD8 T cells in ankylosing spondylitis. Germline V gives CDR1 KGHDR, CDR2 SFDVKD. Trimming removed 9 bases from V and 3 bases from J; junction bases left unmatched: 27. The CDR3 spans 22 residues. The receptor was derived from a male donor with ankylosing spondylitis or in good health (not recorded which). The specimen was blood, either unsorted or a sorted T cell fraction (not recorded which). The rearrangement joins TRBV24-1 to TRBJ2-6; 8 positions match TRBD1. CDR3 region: CATHGSTGDLYLGLVGANVLTF. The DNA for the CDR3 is TGTGCCACCCACGGTTCGACAGGGGATCTGTACTTAGGGTTGGTTGGGGCCAACGTCCTGACTTTC.